One T cell receptor beta chain is described in this entry. The sample belongs to a study of shared clonotypes between healthy human individuals. Germline-derived CDR1 and CDR2 are LNHDA and SQIVND (reference sequence). This CDR3 comprises 16 residues. The ends were cut back, 4 bases at V and 0 bases at J, with 13 bases in the middle. TCRdb's copy holds only in-frame clones and misses some; the assay was immunoSEQ multiplex PCR. The data show 100,000 to 120,000 clones, approximately 70% seen once. The genes are TRBV19 and TRBJ1-5, with D perhaps matching TRBD1 (6 bases). This TCR derives from a woman aged 30 to 39 in good health. The sequenced sample consisted of memory CD8+ T cells sorted from blood. As for subset: CD45RO+ cells pooled with CCR7-negative TemRA cells. CDR3 in DNA: TGTGCCAGTAGTACTTGGACAGAGCCTAGCAATCAGCCCCAGCATTTT. It translates to CASSTWTEPSNQPQHF.